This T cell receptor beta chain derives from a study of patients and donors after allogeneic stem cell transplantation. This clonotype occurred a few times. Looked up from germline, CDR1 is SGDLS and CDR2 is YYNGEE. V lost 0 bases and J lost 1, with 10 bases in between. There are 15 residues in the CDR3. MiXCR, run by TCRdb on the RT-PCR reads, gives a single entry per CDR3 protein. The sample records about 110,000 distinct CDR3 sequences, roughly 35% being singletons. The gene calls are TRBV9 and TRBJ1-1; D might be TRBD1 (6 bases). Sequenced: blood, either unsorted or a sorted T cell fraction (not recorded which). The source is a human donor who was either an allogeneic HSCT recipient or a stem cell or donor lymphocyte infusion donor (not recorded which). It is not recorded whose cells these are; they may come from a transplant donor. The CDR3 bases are TGTGCCAGCAGCGTAGCCCCAGGGGCGAACACTGAAGCTTTCTTT. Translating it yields CASSVAPGANTEAFF.